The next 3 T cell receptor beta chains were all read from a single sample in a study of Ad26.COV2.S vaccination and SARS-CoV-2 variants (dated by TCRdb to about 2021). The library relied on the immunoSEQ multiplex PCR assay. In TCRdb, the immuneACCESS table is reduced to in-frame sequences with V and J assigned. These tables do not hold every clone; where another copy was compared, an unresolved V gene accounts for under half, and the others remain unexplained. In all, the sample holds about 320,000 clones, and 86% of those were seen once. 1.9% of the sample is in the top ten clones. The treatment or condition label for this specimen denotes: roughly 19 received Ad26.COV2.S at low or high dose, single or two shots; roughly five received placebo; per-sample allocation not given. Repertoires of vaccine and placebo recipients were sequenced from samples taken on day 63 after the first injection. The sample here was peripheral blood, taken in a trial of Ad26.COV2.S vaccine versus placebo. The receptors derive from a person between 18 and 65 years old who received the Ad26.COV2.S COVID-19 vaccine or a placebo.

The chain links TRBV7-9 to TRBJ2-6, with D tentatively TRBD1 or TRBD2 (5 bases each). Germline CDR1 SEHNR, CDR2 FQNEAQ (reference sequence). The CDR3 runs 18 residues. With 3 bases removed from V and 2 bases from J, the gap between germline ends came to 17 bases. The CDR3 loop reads CASSFLEGRGPGANVLTF. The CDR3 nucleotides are TGTGCCAGCAGCTTCCTCGAGGGCCGGGGCCCTGGGGCCAACGTCCTGACTTTC.

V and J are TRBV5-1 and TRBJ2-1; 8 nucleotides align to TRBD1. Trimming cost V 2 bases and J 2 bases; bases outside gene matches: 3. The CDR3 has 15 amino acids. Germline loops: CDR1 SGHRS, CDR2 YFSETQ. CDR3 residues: CASSFGRGPYNEQFF. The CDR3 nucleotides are TGCGCCAGCAGCTTCGGCAGGGGGCCCTACAATGAGCAGTTCTTC.

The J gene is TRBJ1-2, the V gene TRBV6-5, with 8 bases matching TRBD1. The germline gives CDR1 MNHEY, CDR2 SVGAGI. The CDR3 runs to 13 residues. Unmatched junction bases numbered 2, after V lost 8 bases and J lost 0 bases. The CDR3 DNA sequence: TGTGCCAGCCGGGACAGGCCTAACTATGGCTACACCTTC. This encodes CASRDRPNYGYTF.